The entry that follows covers one T cell receptor (beta chain) sequence. Trimming removed 3 bases from V and 6 bases from J; junction bases left unmatched: 7. CDR1 and CDR2 (germline): LGHDT, YNNKEL (reference sequence). The CDR3 runs to 14 residues. Only in-frame clones appear in the TCRdb table, and some are missing; sequencing was by immunoSEQ multiplex PCR. Of 330,000 or so clones listed, around 90% were seen once; the top ten hold around 4.6%. The data stem from a study of blood T cell repertoires in COVID-19. Each participant's cohort was designated according to participant-reported clinical history.

The specimen sequenced was PBMCs or T cells enriched from blood (not recorded which). The chain couples TRBV3-1 (or the pseudogene TRBV3-2) to TRBJ1-2; TRBD1 matches at 7 bases. The clonotype was recovered from a man younger than 45 who had recovered from COVID-19. In DNA, the CDR3 is TGTGCCAGCAGCCACCTTGGGACAGATCATGGCTACACCTTC. Its translation: CASSHLGTDHGYTF.